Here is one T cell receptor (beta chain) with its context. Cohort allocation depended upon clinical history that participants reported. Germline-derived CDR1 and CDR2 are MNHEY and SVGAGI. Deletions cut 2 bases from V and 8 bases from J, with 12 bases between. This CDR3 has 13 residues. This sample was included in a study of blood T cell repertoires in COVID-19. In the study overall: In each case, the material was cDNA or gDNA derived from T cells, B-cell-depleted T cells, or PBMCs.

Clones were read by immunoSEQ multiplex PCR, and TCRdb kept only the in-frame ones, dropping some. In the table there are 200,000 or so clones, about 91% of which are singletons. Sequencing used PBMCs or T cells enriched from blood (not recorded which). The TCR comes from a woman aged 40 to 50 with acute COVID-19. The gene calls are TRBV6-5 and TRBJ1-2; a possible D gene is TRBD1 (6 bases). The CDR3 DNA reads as TGTGCCAGCAGTTACGAAAGGACAGAAGGCTACACCTTC. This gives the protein CASSYERTEGYTF.